This T cell receptor (beta chain) derives from a study of beta chain features in type 1 diabetes (dated by TCRdb to between 2017 and 2018). A note on the overall study: No differences in mean age, gender distribution, total cell number or subset yield were found between patients and healthy donors. A total of 107,917,701 sorted cells were examined across all samples, and RNA yield correlated strongly with the number of cells per subset. The study compared the TCRB repertoires of sorted circulating CD4+ T cell subsets in recently diagnosed type 1 diabetes patients with those in matched healthy donors. Regulatory and stem cell-like memory subsets were isolated from only 8 patients and 8 healthy donors, whereas naive and central memory subsets came from all 30 or so donors.

Worth noting for this clone: Its antigen is unknown. Base qualities were left out, and no much larger clone turns up one base away.

What the study reported, not specific to this receptor: HLA sub-analyses involved small numbers of individuals, so any influence of HLA type on TCRB rearrangement remained unresolved. Because cDNA was sequenced instead of genomic DNA, highly expressing activated cells could be over-represented, though the groups showed no difference in activation or CD3 levels. Naive, central memory and regulatory TCRB repertoires appeared more similar among patients than among healthy donors. Shorter templates might have been favored by PCR, but patient and control samples were amplified and corrected together, so both groups would have been affected equally by any skew. Patients with type 1 diabetes made fewer insertions and deleted more nucleotides at VDJ recombination sites, implying thymic rearrangement abnormalities. In all four CD4+ subsets, TCRB CDR3 length was moderately but significantly shorter in type 1 diabetes patients.

The entire isolated RNA was reverse transcribed using the High Capacity cDNA Reverse Transcription Kit, and thus expressed TCRB transcripts were sequenced. Naive, central memory and regulatory T cell samples underwent deep immunoSEQ sequencing, averaging approximately 3.3 million total reads per sample. After sorted cells were lysed in RLT buffer, RNA was extracted with DNase-treated RNeasy Micro or Mini kits, with the choice depending on cell number. To prevent cross-contamination, each cell subset was processed individually, whereas patient and healthy donor samples were processed jointly. TCRB sequences were amplified from cDNA with the immunoSEQ multiplex PCR, producing 87-bp fragments spanning the CDR3 region. Amplicons were sequenced on the Illumina HiSeq platform. The source study handled its data this way. Synthetic template baselines were used to correct PCR bias computationally, reads within Hamming distance 2 were collapsed together, and singletons that could not be merged were discarded. By aligning reads against IMGT, V, D and J genes, CDR3 length, and insertions or deletions at six rearrangement sites were assigned. Within each subset, clonotype counts were normalized to the number of sorted cells before true diversity and Gini coefficients were calculated with the tcR R package. The overlap coefficient, calculated on TCRB nucleotide sequences, was used to quantify repertoire sharing. Held by TCRdb, this immuneACCESS table contains in-frame sequences only and omits some clones. Under half of the omission traces to an unresolved V gene where checked; the cause of the rest is unknown. Clonal size and the V and J genes are those of that table, whereas D and trimming came from the DNA. Across this sample there are approximately 150,000 clones, with about 12% seen only once. 1.3% of the sample comes from the top ten.

From each donor, a single peripheral blood sample of 90 to 150 mL on average was drawn into heparinised tubes. Naive, central memory, regulatory and stem cell-like memory CD4+ T cells were sorted on a BD FACSAria II using a panel including CD45RO, CCR7, CD25, CD127, CD95 and CD27. All sorted populations exceeded 98% purity. PBMCs were separated immediately by Lymphoprep density gradient centrifugation and were stained directly, without being cultured. So that batch effects would be minimized, each experiment stained and sorted samples in pairs, pairing one healthy donor with one patient. Specimen: central memory CD4+ T cells from blood. The sequence derives from a man younger than 35 with type 1 diabetes.

The CDR3 protein is CASSPQYPKNIQYF. The DNA reads as follows: TGTGCCAGCAGCCCACAGTACCCCAAAAACATTCAGTACTTC. The rearrangement combines TRBV5-6 with TRBJ2-4; the D segment cannot be called with confidence. Based on the germline V gene, the CDR1 and CDR2 sequences are SGHDT and YYEEEE. V drops 4 bases and J drops 2 bases, leaving 10 bases in between. The CDR3 runs 14 residues from the cysteine to the phenylalanine. The DNA shown is the 42-base CDR3, in frame from base 1.